This T cell receptor (beta chain) was observed in a study of shared clonotypes between healthy human individuals (TCRdb year 2020). Regarding the complete study: A couple of women and three men aged 18 to 49 years were included in the cohort. To estimate repertoire size and how much clonotype sharing occurs between individuals, the study deeply sequenced the blood TCR repertoires of roughly 5 healthy adults. To increase sequencing depth and limit assay-specific biases, TCR repertoire library preparation and sequencing were carried out by different laboratories using diverse techniques. Leukapheresis yielded between about 0.9 and 9.5 billion PBMCs per donor.

This clone was counted only a few times. Its antigen is still unknown. No much larger clone exists at a distance of one base, and base qualities are not known. The donors were healthy, HIV-negative adults who had no recently reported acute infections or vaccinations. Every donor was a Caucasian adult living in Nashville, Tennessee, USA. For unsorted samples, tens of millions of PBMCs were counted and genomic DNA was extracted with the QIAamp DNA Blood Mini kit. Blood was obtained by leukapheresis, after which PBMCs were separated by Ficoll-Histopaque density gradient centrifugation and cryopreserved in liquid nitrogen vapor phase. TCR CDR3 regions were amplified from genomic DNA by multiplex PCR using the deep immunoSEQ assay. For each cell subset, the extracted genomic DNA was distributed evenly across all wells of several immunoSEQ 96-well plates, and each plate served as one replicate. Each replicate PCR for unsorted PBMC received 300 to 350 ng genomic DNA, equal to tens of thousands of T cell genomes. Genomic DNA from unsorted PBMC was sequenced over ten immunoSEQ deep assay plates. Purified libraries were measured with a Qubit 3.0 fluorometer, size-checked on a Bioanalyzer 2100, and measured again with the KAPA Library Quantification kit. A separate single-read 150-cycle Illumina NextSeq 550 flow cell was used to sequence each immunoSEQ 96-well plate. The published analysis was carried out like this. The immunoSEQ output contained only junctional sequences without quality scores, so filtering could not match that applied to full-length reads. To assign V/J genes and CDR3, sequences were annotated against IMGT germline references using PyIR, a Python wrapper for IgBLAST v1.9. Reads with weak V/J assignments (E-value above 1e-6), missing CDR3, stop codons, out-of-frame junctions, or ambiguous translated residues were removed. A V3J clonotype was defined by an identical inferred V gene, J gene, and CDR3 amino acid sequence. Percentage overlap between repertoires was calculated by dividing the number of shared unique clonotypes by the size of the smaller repertoire. Richness of each repertoire was evaluated using RTK rarefaction, the Chao1 estimator, and Recon v2.1 estimates of unobserved clonotypes. Held by TCRdb, this immuneACCESS table contains in-frame sequences only and omits some clones. Under half of the omission traces to an unresolved V gene where checked; the cause of the rest is unknown. V and J calls and clone size follow that table, whereas D and trimming were derived from the DNA. The sample yields some 530,000 clones; roughly 80% were counted once. Clones ranked in the top ten supply 9.5% to 15% of the sample.

Results and caveats for the whole study, not just this receptor: Pairwise subsampling indicated that sequencing depth was expected to affect the degree of clonotype sharing among donors. The genetic and exposure-history diversity represented was limited by the small number of donors. Only blood was sampled, and tissue TCR repertoires likely differ from those in blood.

The material sequenced was PBMCs. The sequence was obtained from a woman between 40 and 55 years old in good health. Some clones in this sample may be carry-over from other donors' samples.

The encoded CDR3 is CASSAPPSGRQETQYF. The DNA is as follows: TGTGCCAGCAGCGCCCCCCCCAGCGGGAGGCAAGAGACCCAGTACTTC. The sequence is built from TRBV9 and TRBJ2-5, with 9 bases in between that match TRBD2. Relative to germline, V is missing 3 bases and J is missing 2 bases, with 8 bases of the junction outside any gene match. The CDR3 goes from the cysteine to the phenylalanine over 16 residues. Kept here is only the CDR3 DNA, which spans 48 bases and is read in frame from base 1. The germline V gene supplies CDR1 SGDLS and CDR2 YYNGEE.